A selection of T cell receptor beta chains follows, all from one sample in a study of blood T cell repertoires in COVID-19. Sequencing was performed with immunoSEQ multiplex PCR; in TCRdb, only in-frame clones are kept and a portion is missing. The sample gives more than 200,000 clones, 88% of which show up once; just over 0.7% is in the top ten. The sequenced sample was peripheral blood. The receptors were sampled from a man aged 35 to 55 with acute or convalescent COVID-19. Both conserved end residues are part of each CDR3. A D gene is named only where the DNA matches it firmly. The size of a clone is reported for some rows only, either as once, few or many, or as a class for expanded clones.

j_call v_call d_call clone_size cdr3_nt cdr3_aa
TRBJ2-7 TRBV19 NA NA TGTGCCAGTGGGCGAACTGGTCAGGGGAGACCCGAGCAGTACTTC CASGRTGQGRPEQYF
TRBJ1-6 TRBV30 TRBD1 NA TGTGCCTGGAGTGTTGGACAGGGATACTCACCCCTCCACTTT CAWSVGQGYSPLHF
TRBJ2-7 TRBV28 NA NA TGTGCCAGCAGTCCCCGAAAACCCGGGGGCTACGAGCAGTACTTC CASSPRKPGGYEQYF
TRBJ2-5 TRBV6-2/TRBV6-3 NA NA TGTGCCAGCAGTTACTCAATTGGAGGGGCCTATTTCCAAGAGACCCAGTACTTC CASSYSIGGAYFQETQYF
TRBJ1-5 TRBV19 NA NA TGTGCCAGTACCCGGGGAGCAGGACATCAGCCCCAGCATTTT CASTRGAGHQPQHF
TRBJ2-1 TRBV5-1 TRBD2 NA TGCGCCAGCAGCCCGGGCCGGACTAGCGGGGGGGCCCGCTCCTACAATGAGCAGTTCTTC CASSPGRTSGGARSYNEQFF
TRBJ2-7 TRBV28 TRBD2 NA TGTGCCAGCACCAGACTAGCGGGAGCATCCTACGAGCAGTACTTC CASTRLAGASYEQYF
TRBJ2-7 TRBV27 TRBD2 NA TGTGCCAGCAGTGACCGACTAGCGGGAGGGCGATCCTCCTACGAGCAGTACTTC CASSDRLAGGRSSYEQYF
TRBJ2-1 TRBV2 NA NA TGTGCCAGCAGTGAACCTATCGGCAGACTAAGCTCCTACAATGAGCAGTTCTTC CASSEPIGRLSSYNEQFF
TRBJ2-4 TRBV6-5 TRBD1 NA TGTGCCAGCAGACTGGCGGACAGGGGGGACATTCAGTACTTC CASRLADRGDIQYF
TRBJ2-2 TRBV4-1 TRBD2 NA TGCGCCAGCAGCCAAGTCGTTATAGCGGGGGAGAACACCGGGGAGCTGTTTTTT CASSQVVIAGENTGELFF
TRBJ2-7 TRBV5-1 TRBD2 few TGCGCCAGCAGCTTGGCCTTATTCGGACTAGCCTACGAGCAGTACTTC CASSLALFGLAYEQYF
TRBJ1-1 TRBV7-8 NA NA TGTGCCAGCAGCTTAATTGGGGGCGCAAAGACTGAAGCTTTCTTT CASSLIGGAKTEAFF
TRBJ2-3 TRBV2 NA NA TGTGCCAGTAAAATGGACAGTAGCACAGATACGCAGTATTTT CASKMDSSTDTQYF
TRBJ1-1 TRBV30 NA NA TGTGCCTGGAGTGTAGGAGGGGCCATGAACACTGAAGCTTTCTTT CAWSVGGAMNTEAFF
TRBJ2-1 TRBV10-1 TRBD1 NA TGCGCCAGCAGCCTTATGACAGGGAAGTTGAGTAGTGAGCAGTTCTTC CASSLMTGKLSSEQFF
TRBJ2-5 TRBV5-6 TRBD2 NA TGTGCCAGCAGTTCTAAACTAGCGGGAAGAGAGACCCAGTACTTC CASSSKLAGRETQYF
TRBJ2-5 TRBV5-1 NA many TGCGCCAGCCAAACTTGGACTGGCCGGCAAGAGACCCAGTACTTC CASQTWTGRQETQYF
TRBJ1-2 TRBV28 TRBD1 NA TGTGCCAGCAGTCCCTCAGGGGGGAATTACTATGGCTACACCTTC CASSPSGGNYYGYTF
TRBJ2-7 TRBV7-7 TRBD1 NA TGTGCCAGCAGCTCGGGACAGGGCCACAACGAGCAGTACTTC CASSSGQGHNEQYF
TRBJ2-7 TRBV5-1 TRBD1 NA TGCGCCAGCCAAGGACAGGGGGTCAACGAGCAGTACTTC CASQGQGVNEQYF
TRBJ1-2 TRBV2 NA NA TGTGCCAGCAGTGAGATCTCCGGGACTTATGGCTACACCTTC CASSEISGTYGYTF
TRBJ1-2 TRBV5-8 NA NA TGTGCCAGCAGCTTACGCACAGGGTGGCATGGCTACACCTTC CASSLRTGWHGYTF
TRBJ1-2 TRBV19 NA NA TGTGCCAGTAGTATAGTTTCCGGAGGGAACTATGGCTACACCTTC CASSIVSGGNYGYTF